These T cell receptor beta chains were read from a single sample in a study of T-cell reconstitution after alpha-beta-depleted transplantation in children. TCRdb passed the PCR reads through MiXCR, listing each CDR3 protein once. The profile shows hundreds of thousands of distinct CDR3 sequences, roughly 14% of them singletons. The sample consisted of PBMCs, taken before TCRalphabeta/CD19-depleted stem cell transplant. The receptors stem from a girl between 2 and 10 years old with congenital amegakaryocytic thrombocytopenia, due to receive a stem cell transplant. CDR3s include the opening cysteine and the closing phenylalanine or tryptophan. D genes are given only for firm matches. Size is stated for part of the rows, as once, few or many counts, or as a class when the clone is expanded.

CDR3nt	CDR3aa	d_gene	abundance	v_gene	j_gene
TGTGCCAGCAGTTACGGGGGTCCTAACTATGGCTACACCTTC	CASSYGGPNYGYTF	.	few	TRBV6-5	TRBJ1-2
TGTGCCATCAGTGAGTCGAGAACAGCAACTAATGAAAAACTGTTTTTT	CAISESRTATNEKLFF	.	many	TRBV10-3	TRBJ1-4
TGTGCCAACCACCCATGGGGCGAGCAGTACTTC	CANHPWGEQYF	.	many	TRBV28	TRBJ2-7
TGTGCCAGCCGGACATATACTAGCGGGAGGGTGATTAAGCAGTACTTC	CASRTYTSGRVIKQYF	TRBD2	.	TRBV6-2/TRBV6-3	TRBJ2-7
TGCGCCAGCAATCCGGTTGGGGGGGCTAATGGCTACACCTTC	CASNPVGGANGYTF	.	.	TRBV5-1	TRBJ1-2
TGTGCCTTAGGGCCGCCGGGTGTTAGGGAGACCCAGTACTTC	CALGPPGVRETQYF	.	.	TRBV30	TRBJ2-5
TGTGCCAGCAGCCCGGACAACGAAGAGACCCAGTACTTC	CASSPDNEETQYF	.	few	TRBV7-9	TRBJ2-5
TGTGCCAGCAGCCAAGATTTGCAGGGTAGACTCAACTTC	CASSQDLQGRLNF	.	.	TRBV14	TRBJ1-2
TGCAGCGTTGAATCCGGGAGGACTGGGGCCAACGTCCTGACTTTC	CSVESGRTGANVLTF	TRBD2	.	TRBV29-1	TRBJ2-6
TGTGCCAGCTCACCGGGACAGAGGAACACCGGGGAGCTGTTTTTT	CASSPGQRNTGELFF	TRBD1	few	TRBV18	TRBJ2-2
TGTGCCAGCAGCTTGGACCATGGACAGGGGTGGTCACCCCTCCACTTT	CASSLDHGQGWSPLHF	TRBD1	many	TRBV7-8	TRBJ1-6
TGCGCCAGCAGCTTGGCCAATCAGGGCACAGATACGCAGTATTTT	CASSLANQGTDTQYF	.	.	TRBV5-1	TRBJ2-3
TGTGCCAGCAGTTTAAAGCGGGGTCCCCTAGCCAAAAACATTCAGTACTTC	CASSLKRGPLAKNIQYF	TRBD2	many	TRBV12-3/TRBV12-4	TRBJ2-4
TGCAGCGGCAATACAGGGGTGGACGAGCAGTACTTC	CSGNTGVDEQYF	TRBD1	many	TRBV29-1	TRBJ2-7
TGTGCCATCAGTGACCAGGGGGCCGCTGAAGCTTTCTTT	CAISDQGAAEAFF	TRBD1	many	TRBV10-3	TRBJ1-1
TGCGCCAGCAGCTTGTTAACCTGCGGAGACGGCTCCTACAATGAGCAGTTCTTC	CASSLLTCGDGSYNEQFF	.	.	TRBV5-1	TRBJ2-1
TGCAGCGTTGTTTCTATTCGTGAGGACGAGCAGTACTTC	CSVVSIREDEQYF	.	.	TRBV29-1	TRBJ2-7
TGTGCCTGGATCATTCGGGGTGGCTACGAGCAGTACTTC	CAWIIRGGYEQYF	.	.	TRBV30	TRBJ2-7
TGCAGTGCTAGTCCTAGCGGGAAATCCAGGGGCTACAATGAGCAGTTCTTC	CSASPSGKSRGYNEQFF	TRBD2	.	TRBV20-1	TRBJ2-1
TGCGCCAGCAGACTCCAGCTAGGGGAGCAGTTCTTC	CASRLQLGEQFF	.	many	TRBV5-1	TRBJ2-1
TGTGCCAGTAGTATTGGGATCCTAGCAGGGGAGACCCAGTACTTC	CASSIGILAGETQYF	.	.	TRBV19	TRBJ2-5
TGCGCCAGCAGCTCATCGGGAGGGGCCTACAATGAGCAGTTCTTC	CASSSSGGAYNEQFF	TRBD2	many	TRBV5-1	TRBJ2-1
TGTGCCAGCAGCTTCCCCAACAGGGACGGGATCTATGGCTACACCTTC	CASSFPNRDGIYGYTF	.	many	TRBV5-6	TRBJ1-2
TGCAGCGTTGAATGGAGGGGGTACCAAGAGACCCAGTACTTC	CSVEWRGYQETQYF	.	.	TRBV29-1	TRBJ2-5
TGCAGTGCTAGAGATCACAGACTAGCGGCGAACACCGGGGAGCTGTTTTTT	CSARDHRLAANTGELFF	TRBD2	many	TRBV20-1	TRBJ2-2
TGTGCCAGCAGCCAAGACTCGGGACTCCCGAAGTATTTT	CASSQDSGLPKYF	.	.	TRBV3-1	TRBJ2-3
TGTGCCACACGGATTGGGGTGAACACTGAAGCTTTCTTT	CATRIGVNTEAFF	.	many	TRBV5-5	TRBJ1-1
TGTGCCACCAGCATCTACCGAGACATTTTCTACGAGCAGTACTTC	CATSIYRDIFYEQYF	.	.	TRBV15	TRBJ2-7
TGCGCCAGCAGCTTACAGGGGCGAACGGCAACTAATGAAAAACTGTTTTTT	CASSLQGRTATNEKLFF	TRBD1	many	TRBV5-1	TRBJ1-4
TGTGCCAGCAGCTTTGGACCCTTCGGGACGAGGCAAGAGACCCAGTACTTC	CASSFGPFGTRQETQYF	.	.	TRBV9	TRBJ2-5
TGCGCCAGCAGCCGAGGATCTGGGACAGATACGCAGTATTTT	CASSRGSGTDTQYF	.	many	TRBV5-1	TRBJ2-3
TGCGCCAGCAATCGACGGGAGAACCGTGGGAACATTCAGTACTTC	CASNRRENRGNIQYF	.	many	TRBV5-1	TRBJ2-4
TGTGCCAGCAGTAAGACAGGGGAGCAGTACTTC	CASSKTGEQYF	TRBD1	few	TRBV12-3/TRBV12-4	TRBJ2-7
TGCAGTACGAAAAATAGTCGCAGCACCTACGAGCAGTACTTC	CSTKNSRSTYEQYF	.	many	TRBV20-1	TRBJ2-7
TGTGCCAGCAGCCAAGAGTACCGACCAGATACGCAGTATTTT	CASSQEYRPDTQYF	.	.	TRBV3-1	TRBJ2-3
TGCGCCAGCAGCCCCGGATACAATGAGCAGTTCTTC	CASSPGYNEQFF	.	many	TRBV12-3/TRBV12-4	TRBJ2-1
TGCGCCAGCATGGGGGGCAGGGGGATTCCTTCACCAGATACGCAGTATTTT	CASMGGRGIPSPDTQYF	.	few	TRBV10-2	TRBJ2-3
TGTGCCAGCAGTCGCAGTCTCCATACCGATGAGCAGTTCTTC	CASSRSLHTDEQFF	.	few	TRBV6-2/TRBV6-3	TRBJ2-1
TGTGCCAGCAGCGCGGGAGGGCCGTACCAAGAGACCCAGTACTTC	CASSAGGPYQETQYF	TRBD2	.	TRBV7-7	TRBJ2-5
TGCAGTGCTAGCGGGAGGGCCACAGATACGCAGTATTTT	CSASGRATDTQYF	TRBD2	many	TRBV20-1	TRBJ2-3
TGTGCCAGCAGCCTCGGGACTAGCAACGAGCAGTACTTC	CASSLGTSNEQYF	TRBD2	many	TRBV7-6	TRBJ2-7
TGCAGCGTTTGGCCAGGCAGGGGCTTCTACAATGAGCAGTTCTTC	CSVWPGRGFYNEQFF	.	many	TRBV29-1	TRBJ2-1
TGTGCCAGCAGTTTTAGTTCGTCGGGTAGGTCCTACGAGCAGTACTTC	CASSFSSSGRSYEQYF	.	few	TRBV12-3/TRBV12-4	TRBJ2-7
TGTGCCAGCAGTTTAGTTCCAGCTACTACGGAGCAGTACTTC	CASSLVPATTEQYF	.	.	TRBV27	TRBJ2-7
TGCGCCAGCAGCTTAGCGACGATCATGAACACTGAAGCTTTCTTT	CASSLATIMNTEAFF	.	many	TRBV5-1	TRBJ1-1
TGCGCCAGCAGTGGAAACAGGGAGGGGTCCAAAAACATTCAGTACTTC	CASSGNREGSKNIQYF	.	.	TRBV10-2	TRBJ2-4
TGTGCCAGCAGCTCTTGGGACAGGGGCATTTTC	CASSSWDRGIF	TRBD1	many	TRBV28	TRBJ2-7
TGTGCCAGCTCACCACCTTCCTATGGCTACACCTTC	CASSPPSYGYTF	.	.	TRBV18	TRBJ1-2
TGCGCCAGCAGCCAAGATACCATCAGGGGCGGCTACACCTTC	CASSQDTIRGGYTF	.	.	TRBV4-1	TRBJ1-2
TGCGCCAGCAGCGCCACTAGCGGGAGTCACAATGAGCAGTTCTTC	CASSATSGSHNEQFF	TRBD2	.	TRBV5-1	TRBJ2-1
TGTGCCTGGAGCCTTGGACTAGCGGGAATGCAGTATTTT	CAWSLGLAGMQYF	TRBD2	.	TRBV30	TRBJ2-3
TGTGCCAGCAGTGATTGGGTTGGGGCTGAAGCTTTCTTT	CASSDWVGAEAFF	.	many	TRBV25-1	TRBJ1-1
TGTGCCAGCAGCTTGTCAGCGGCCCTGGGGACCGGGGAGCTGTTTTTT	CASSLSAALGTGELFF	.	.	TRBV7-8	TRBJ2-2
TGCAGTGCCCAGGTAGCGCCCGGCACAGATACGCAGTATTTT	CSAQVAPGTDTQYF	.	.	TRBV20-1	TRBJ2-3
TGTGCCAGCAGTTTATTTGGCTTTGTTGGGGCTAACGGGAGTATTGAGGTTTACAATGAGCAGTTCTTC	CASSLFGFVGANGSIEVYNEQFF	.	.	TRBV28	TRBJ2-1
TGTGCCATCACTCGAGACGGACTAGCGAACACCGGGGAGCTGTTTTTT	CAITRDGLANTGELFF	TRBD2	many	TRBV10-3	TRBJ2-2
TGCGCCAGCTACAATGACAGGGGGCTTGGGGAGACCCAGTACTTC	CASYNDRGLGETQYF	TRBD1	.	TRBV5-1	TRBJ2-5
TGCAGCGTCGAGGGGACGTACTACAATGAGCAGTTCTTC	CSVEGTYYNEQFF	.	many	TRBV29-1	TRBJ2-1
TGCGCCAGCAGCTTGCCCGAGAATCTCGAGCAGTACTTC	CASSLPENLEQYF	.	few	TRBV5-1	TRBJ2-7
TGTGCCAGCAGTGGCCAGGGGGCTCAGTTCTTC	CASSGQGAQFF	TRBD1	.	TRBV28	TRBJ2-1